The 27 T cell receptor beta chains below all came from one sample that was sequenced in a study of T cells after yellow fever vaccination. One entry per CDR3 protein, called by TCRdb with MiXCR from the 5' RACE reads. The sample consists of 350,000 to 550,000 distinct CDR3 sequences, about 17% of them appearing once. Sequencing used PBMCs, obtained before the yellow fever booster vaccination. These receptors were collected from a man aged 18 to 30 who received the YFV17D yellow fever vaccine.

V usage is TRBV5-6 and J usage is TRBJ2-3, with 10 positions matching TRBD2. CDR1 and CDR2 from the germline V gene are SGHDT and YYEEEE. Trimming removed 5 bases from V and 0 bases from J; junction bases left unmatched: 12. CDR3 size: 18 residues. CDR3 nucleotide sequence: TGTGCCAGCAGTCGAGAGTATTCTAGCGGGGGTAGCACAGATACGCAGTATTTT. Its translation is CASSREYSSGGSTDTQYF. The full variable domain, completed using reference TRBV5-6 and TRBJ2-3, is DAGVTQSPTHLIKTRGQQVTLRCSPKSGHDTVSWYQQALGQGPQFIFQYYEEEERQRGNFPDRFSGHQFPNYSSELNVNALLLGDSALYLCASSREYSSGGSTDTQYFGPGTRLTVL.

This clonotype appeared many times. This rearrangement joins TRBV5-1 to TRBJ2-1, with D maybe TRBD2 (5 bases). The CDR3 totals 13 residues. The germline gives CDR1 SGHRS, CDR2 YFSETQ. The V end lost 3 bases, the J end lost 10 bases, and 14 bases lay between the germline ends. The CDR3 coding sequence is TGCGCCAGCAGCTCCGGCCCTTCGGGAGAGCAGTTCTTC. Translating it yields CASSSGPSGEQFF. The whole variable domain, filled in from reference TRBV5-1 and TRBJ2-1, reads KAGVTQTPRYLIKTRGQQVTLSCSPISGHRSVSWYQQTPGQGLQFLFEYFSETQRNKGNFPGRFSGRQFSNSRSEMNVSTLELGDSALYLCASSSGPSGEQFFGPGTRLTVL.

V usage is TRBV3-1 and J usage is TRBJ1-5, with D possibly TRBD1 on 6 matching bases. The V and J ends lost 4 bases and 2 bases respectively, with 12 bases between them. The germline V gene encodes CDR1 LGHDT and CDR2 YNNKEL (reference sequence). This CDR3 region has 15 residues. The CDR3 spells CASSPGAFGNQPQHF. In DNA, the CDR3 is TGTGCCAGCAGCCCAGGGGCTTTCGGCAATCAGCCCCAGCATTTT.

This clonotype was counted between two and nine times. The chain combines TRBV4-1 with TRBJ2-3; 9 bases align to TRBD2. This CDR3 comprises 18 residues. Germline V gene sequence: CDR1 MGHRA, CDR2 YSYEKL. With 0 bases clipped from V and 2 bases from J, the junction kept 9 bases outside the gene matches. This CDR3 reads CASSQDEAVAGATDTQYF. As DNA, the CDR3 is TGCGCCAGCAGCCAAGATGAGGCGGTAGCGGGGGCCACAGATACGCAGTATTTT.

The rearrangement uses TRBV12-3 or TRBV12-4 and TRBJ1-2; D not resolved. Trimming removed 3 bases at V and 3 bases at J, with 8 bases between. CDR3 size: 13 residues. The CDR3 sequence is CASSLRGDYGYTF. The CDR3 DNA follows: TGTGCCAGCAGTTTGCGGGGTGACTATGGCTACACCTTC.

This chain connects TRBV5-5 to TRBJ2-5; the D call may be TRBD1 or TRBD2 (6 bases each). From germline, CDR1 is SGHKS and CDR2 YYEKEE (reference sequence). The CDR3 runs to 15 residues. V gave up 3 bases and J gave up 2 bases, with 14 bases separating them. The CDR3 spells CASSWRAGEQETQYF. The CDR3 DNA reads as TGTGCCAGCAGCTGGAGGGCAGGGGAACAAGAGACCCAGTACTTC.

The chain couples TRBV5-1 to TRBJ2-5; TRBD1 aligns across 8 bases. This CDR3 is 14 amino acids long. CDR1 and CDR2 from the germline V gene are SGHRS and YFSETQ. With 4 bases clipped from V and 6 bases from J, the junction kept 8 bases outside the gene matches. CDR3 in amino acids: CASSGGQGRKTQYF. CDR3 DNA: TGCGCCAGCAGCGGCGGACAGGGACGAAAGACCCAGTACTTC.

The J gene is TRBJ1-2, the V gene TRBV3-1; TRBD1 is a possible D gene (5 bases). Germline lookup yields CDR1 LGHDT and CDR2 YNNKEL (reference sequence). This CDR3 contains 18 residues. Trimming left V 0 bases short and J 2 bases short, with 19 bases between. CDR3 in DNA: TGTGCCAGCAGCCAAGAAACCAGGGAGCCCCTTTTCAACTATGGCTACACCTTC. Protein: CASSQETREPLFNYGYTF.

The chain joins TRBV20-1 to TRBJ2-7, with D possibly TRBD2 on 6 matching bases. Germline V lookup: CDR1 DFQATT, CDR2 SNEGSKA (reference sequence). V lost 1 base and J 7 bases, leaving 20 bases between the germline ends. CDR3 length: 15 residues. CDR3 nucleotide sequence: TGCAGTGCTAGAGGAGTTACTAGCTCACTTTGGGAGCAGTACTTC. The encoded protein is CSARGVTSSLWEQYF.

The chain employs TRBV6-5 and TRBJ2-1, with 8 bases that match TRBD2. Trimming removed 4 bases from V and 9 bases from J; junction bases left unmatched: 8. CDR3 size: 14 residues. Germline CDR1 reads MNHEY; CDR2 reads SVGAGI. Written as DNA, the CDR3 is TGTGCCAGCAGTTTCGGACTAGCTCTGGGTGAGCAGTTCTTC. Translating it yields CASSFGLALGEQFF.

This clonotype has a handful of counts. The rearrangement joins TRBV27 to TRBJ1-1; 8 nucleotides agree with TRBD1. The V gene's germline CDR1 is MNHEY and CDR2 SMNVEV (reference sequence). V lost 5 bases, J lost 0 bases, and 11 bases stayed unmatched. The CDR3 contains 17 residues. The DNA of the CDR3 is TGTGCCAGCAGTAAACTTGGACAGGGAATTTTGAACACTGAAGCTTTCTTT. Residues: CASSKLGQGILNTEAFF.

This clonotype came up a few times. The genes are TRBV4-3 and TRBJ1-1; D not certain. CDR1 and CDR2 from the germline V gene are LGHNA and YSLEER. The CDR3 totals 15 residues. The germline V and J ends were trimmed by 0 bases and 3 bases, with 11 bases remaining between them. For the CDR3, the DNA is TGCGCCAGCAGCCAAGACGCCAGGAGATACACTGAAGCTTTCTTT. Translated: CASSQDARRYTEAFF.

Worth noting for this clonotype: This may come from a read error, since a much larger clone is one base off. The rearrangement uses TRBV27 and TRBJ2-1; D is unclear. CDR3 length: 11 residues. Germline V gene data show CDR1 as MNHEY and CDR2 as SMNVEV (reference sequence). Trimming took 3 bases from V and 9 from J, leaving 6 bases between them. The CDR3 is CASSFGAEQFF. CDR3 nucleotide sequence: TGTGCCAGCAGTTTCGGAGCTGAGCAGTTCTTC.

The J gene is TRBJ2-5, the V gene TRBV12-3 or TRBV12-4; the match to TRBD2 covers 7 bases. This CDR3 spans 17 amino acids. J gave up 2 bases and V 1 base, and 10 bases lay outside the gene matches. The CDR3 region has the DNA TGTGCCAGCAGTTTAGTCGCGAGCGGGGTCGATCAAGAGACCCAGTACTTC. Protein: CASSLVASGVDQETQYF.

The chain links TRBV5-8 to TRBJ2-1, with D perhaps matching TRBD1 (7 bases). V was cut by 4 bases and J by 2 bases, with 16 bases left in between. This CDR3 has 16 amino acids. Germline assignment: CDR1 SGHTS and CDR2 YDEGEE. The CDR3, as DNA: TGTGCCAGCAGCAAATTCCAGGGGGGAACCTACAATGAGCAGTTCTTC. This codes for CASSKFQGGTYNEQFF.

The V and J genes are TRBV7-6 and TRBJ2-1; 8 nucleotides line up with TRBD2. CDR1 is SGHVS and CDR2 is FNYEAQ in the germline V gene. The junction had 9 bases not matched to a gene; V was cut back by 5 bases and J by 9 bases. The CDR3 consists of 14 residues. The CDR3 DNA follows: TGTGCCAGCAGCCGCGAGCGGGGGATCACTGAGCAGTTCTTC. Translation gives CASSRERGITEQFF.

The V call is TRBV10-3, the J call TRBJ2-7, with TRBD2 identical over 7 bases. With V trimmed by 0 bases and J by 6 bases, 8 bases remained unmatched. The germline gives CDR1 ENHRY, CDR2 SYGVKD. This CDR3 contains 15 residues. DNA of the CDR3: TGTGCCATCAGTGAGTCGACGGGGGGATTTTGCGAGCAGTACTTC. Its protein is CAISESTGGFCEQYF.

This clonotype has more than one count but fewer than ten. V and J are TRBV10-3 and TRBJ2-7; 10 nucleotides align to TRBD2. V lost 8 bases and J lost 7; bases outside the gene matches: 8. CDR1 is ENHRY, CDR2 SYGVKD, per germline. There are 13 residues in the CDR3. The CDR3 is CAIRGGLAREQYV. CDR3 sequence (DNA): TGTGCCATCCGAGGGGGACTAGCGCGGGAGCAGTACGTC.

This clonotype appeared once. The J gene is TRBJ2-7, the V gene TRBV18; 9 nucleotides align to TRBD1. The CDR3 contains 14 residues. The V gene end was trimmed by 5 bases and the J gene end by 5 bases; junction bases not matched to a gene: 7. Germline loops: CDR1 KGHSH, CDR2 LQKENI. The CDR3 nucleotides read TGTGCCAGCTCAGCCGGGGACAGGGTCCACGAGCAGTACTTC. Its translation is CASSAGDRVHEQYF.

This clonotype was found many times. V usage is TRBV20-1 and J usage is TRBJ2-3, with 8 bases identical to TRBD2. The CDR3 length is 15 residues. The germline CDR1 and CDR2 sequences are DFQATT and SNEGSKA (reference sequence). The V and J ends lost 6 bases and 11 bases, in that order; junction bases with no gene match: 19. CDR3: CSAHHPGLGPSMQYF. The DNA for the CDR3 is TGCAGTGCACACCACCCGGGACTAGGTCCTAGTATGCAGTATTTT.

The sample holds a few counts of this clonotype. The genes are TRBV5-1 and TRBJ2-2; TRBD1 might be the D (5 bases). The V end lost 7 bases, the J end lost 5 bases, and 15 bases lay between the germline ends. CDR3 size: 14 residues. Germline values: CDR1 SGHRS, CDR2 YFSETQ. The CDR3 nucleotides read TGCGCCAGCGGAAACCTCAGGGCTACCGGGGAGCTGTTTTTT. Its protein is CASGNLRATGELFF.

This clonotype has just a few counts. V gene TRBV4-2 combines with J gene TRBJ1-5; 7 positions agree with TRBD1. The germline CDR1 and CDR2 sequences are LGHNA and YNFKEQ. The CDR3 runs to 17 residues. The V segment lost 4 bases and the J segment 2 bases; nucleotides outside the gene matches: 11. This CDR3 reads CASSLYEGARGNQPQHF. CDR3 nucleotides: TGTGCCAGCAGCCTCTATGAGGGGGCGCGGGGCAATCAGCCCCAGCATTTT.

V and J are TRBV28 and TRBJ2-2; D uncertain. The CDR3 contains 18 residues. Trimming removed 8 bases at V and 4 bases at J, with 26 bases between. Germline values: CDR1 MDHEN, CDR2 SYDVKM. The CDR3 nucleotides read TGTGCCAGCCTTTCCGGATCGCTCCACGTCGCGGCCACCGGGGAGCTGTTTTTT. Translating it yields CASLSGSLHVAATGELFF.

This clonotype showed up just a few times. This chain uses TRBV7-2 with TRBJ2-3; 8 nucleotides align to TRBD2. Unmatched junction bases numbered 4, after V lost 2 bases and J lost 0 bases. The CDR3 sequence is 16 residues long. Germline V CDR1 and CDR2: SGHTA, FQGNSA. CDR3 residues: CASSLRGGASTDTQYF. DNA for the CDR3: TGTGCCAGCAGCTTACGGGGGGGCGCTAGCACAGATACGCAGTATTTT.

The chain combines TRBV7-2 with TRBJ1-2, with 10 bases lining up with TRBD1. Germline values: CDR1 SGHTA, CDR2 FQGNSA. This CDR3 comprises 15 residues. V shed 5 bases and J 8 bases; nucleotides not matched to a gene: 11. The CDR3 DNA reads as TGTGCCAGCAGCACCGGGACAGGGGTGGGTTGGGGCTACACCTTC. As protein: CASSTGTGVGWGYTF.

This clonotype was counted between two and nine times. This chain uses TRBV5-1 with TRBJ2-7, with 7 bases aligning to TRBD1. From germline, CDR1 is SGHRS and CDR2 YFSETQ. Trimming removed 4 bases from V and 4 bases from J; junction bases left unmatched: 8. The CDR3 totals 14 residues. The CDR3 DNA is TGCGCCAGCAGCCTAGACAGGGACGAATACGAGCAGTACTTC. Translation: CASSLDRDEYEQYF.

The chain carries TRBV7-2 and TRBJ1-1, with D possibly matching TRBD1 (6 bases). The CDR3 loop spans 12 amino acids. The V end lost 1 base, the J end lost 10 bases, and 10 bases lay between the germline ends. CDR1 SGHTA and CDR2 FQGNSA come from the germline V gene. CDR3 sequence reads: CASSLEDRRAFF. The DNA of the CDR3 is TGTGCCAGCAGCTTAGAGGACAGACGAGCTTTCTTT.